Listed below are T cell receptor beta chains from one sample, sequenced in a study of T cells in Graves' hyperthyroidism and ophthalmopathy. TCRdb processed the multiplex PCR reads anew with MiXCR; each CDR3 protein has one entry. The table has approximately 870,000 distinct CDR3 sequences, 38% seen once; the top ten hold around 9.3%. Source material: blood. Receptor source: a man between 18 and 35 years old with Graves' hyperthyroidism. Both conserved end residues are part of each CDR3. Fields, in order: V gene, D gene, clone size, J gene, CDR3 protein, CDR3 DNA. A D gene is named only where the DNA matches it firmly. The size of a clone is reported for some rows only, either as once, few or many, or as a class for expanded clones.

v_call: TRBV10-3
d_call: .
clone_size: many
j_call: TRBJ2-5
cdr3_aa: CAISDRTRETQYF
cdr3_nt: TGTGCCATCAGTGATCGGACCCGGGAGACCCAGTACTTC

v_call: TRBV12-3/TRBV12-4
d_call: TRBD1
clone_size: .
j_call: TRBJ2-5
cdr3_aa: CASSMQGTGNQYF
cdr3_nt: TGTGCCAGCAGTATGCAAGGGACAGGGAACCAGTACTTC

v_call: TRBV5-4
d_call: .
clone_size: few
j_call: TRBJ2-7
cdr3_aa: CASSAGDYEQYF
cdr3_nt: TGTGCCAGCAGTGCAGGGGACTACGAGCAGTACTTC

v_call: TRBV7-9
d_call: .
clone_size: .
j_call: TRBJ2-7
cdr3_aa: CASSPLLGGYEQYF
cdr3_nt: TGTGCCAGCAGCCCCCTTCTCGGGGGCTACGAGCAGTACTTC

v_call: TRBV2
d_call: .
clone_size: many
j_call: TRBJ1-2
cdr3_aa: CASSEGQRGGYTF
cdr3_nt: TGTGCCAGCAGTGAAGGCCAAAGAGGTGGCTACACCTTC

v_call: TRBV9
d_call: .
clone_size: many
j_call: TRBJ1-6
cdr3_aa: CASSVAPRPTANSPLHF
cdr3_nt: TGTGCCAGCAGCGTAGCCCCCCGACCTACAGCTAATTCACCCCTCCACTTT

v_call: TRBV7-6
d_call: TRBD1
clone_size: many
j_call: TRBJ1-1
cdr3_aa: CASSMTGAHTEAFF
cdr3_nt: TGTGCCAGCAGCATGACAGGGGCTCACACTGAAGCTTTCTTT

v_call: TRBV20-1
d_call: .
clone_size: many
j_call: TRBJ1-1
cdr3_aa: CSATSLGIMNTEAFF
cdr3_nt: TGCAGTGCTACTTCCTTAGGGATCATGAACACTGAAGCTTTCTTT

v_call: TRBV29-1
d_call: .
clone_size: many
j_call: TRBJ2-7
cdr3_aa: CSVVSGEKWYEQYF
cdr3_nt: TGCAGCGTGGTATCGGGAGAAAAGTGGTACGAGCAGTACTTC

v_call: TRBV15
d_call: .
clone_size: many
j_call: TRBJ2-5
cdr3_aa: CATSRGTGGQETQYF
cdr3_nt: TGTGCCACCAGCAGAGGAACCGGGGGCCAAGAGACCCAGTACTTC

v_call: TRBV5-1
d_call: TRBD2
clone_size: once
j_call: TRBJ2-7
cdr3_aa: CASSLVIGEPGLAASKDEQYF
cdr3_nt: TGCGCCAGCAGCTTGGTAATTGGGGAGCCAGGACTAGCCGCCTCTAAGGACGAGCAGTACTTC

v_call: TRBV25-1
d_call: .
clone_size: .
j_call: TRBJ1-2
cdr3_aa: CATRQGSKGYTF
cdr3_nt: TGTGCCACCAGGCAGGGGTCGAAAGGCTACACCTTC

v_call: TRBV6-2/TRBV6-3
d_call: .
clone_size: few
j_call: TRBJ1-6
cdr3_aa: CASSFLGPANNSPLHF
cdr3_nt: TGTGCCAGCAGTTTTCTCGGGCCGGCAAATAATTCACCCCTCCACTTT

v_call: TRBV2
d_call: .
clone_size: many
j_call: TRBJ2-5
cdr3_aa: CASSVARGAQETQYF
cdr3_nt: TGTGCCAGCAGTGTTGCCAGAGGGGCCCAAGAGACCCAGTACTTC

v_call: TRBV29-1
d_call: .
clone_size: .
j_call: TRBJ1-4
cdr3_aa: CSVEAGGEEKLFF
cdr3_nt: TGCAGCGTTGAAGCTGGGGGCGAAGAAAAACTGTTTTTT

v_call: TRBV5-5
d_call: .
clone_size: .
j_call: TRBJ1-5
cdr3_aa: CASSFGSLGSGNQPQHF
cdr3_nt: TGTGCCAGCAGCTTTGGTTCTCTGGGGTCTGGCAATCAGCCCCAGCATTTT

v_call: TRBV7-2
d_call: .
clone_size: few
j_call: TRBJ1-6
cdr3_aa: CASSPDRYNSPLHF
cdr3_nt: TGTGCCAGCAGCCCAGACCGGTATAATTCACCCCTCCACTTT

v_call: TRBV9
d_call: TRBD1
clone_size: .
j_call: TRBJ1-6
cdr3_aa: CASSESTGANSPLHF
cdr3_nt: TGTGCCAGCAGCGAGTCGACAGGGGCAAATTCACCCCTCCACTTT

v_call: TRBV9
d_call: TRBD1
clone_size: many
j_call: TRBJ1-2
cdr3_aa: CASSLGQGAGGYTF
cdr3_nt: TGTGCCAGCAGTCTTGGACAGGGGGCGGGTGGCTACACCTTC

v_call: TRBV7-9
d_call: .
clone_size: .
j_call: TRBJ1-1
cdr3_aa: CSNRASGKRLPNTEAFF
cdr3_nt: TGTTCCAACAGAGCCTCGGGGAAAAGGCTGCCGAACACTGAAGCTTTCTTT

v_call: TRBV12-3/TRBV12-4
d_call: TRBD1
clone_size: few
j_call: TRBJ1-5
cdr3_aa: CASSSDRGHRYSNQPQHF
cdr3_nt: TGTGCCAGCAGTTCGGACAGGGGACACCGATATAGCAATCAGCCCCAGCATTTT

v_call: TRBV19
d_call: .
clone_size: .
j_call: TRBJ2-7
cdr3_aa: CASSIAGQSSYEQYF
cdr3_nt: TGTGCCAGTAGTATAGCGGGGCAGAGCTCCTACGAGCAGTACTTC

v_call: TRBV6-5
d_call: .
clone_size: .
j_call: TRBJ2-5
cdr3_aa: CASSSPGTAGTQYF
cdr3_nt: TGTGCCAGCAGTTCCCCGGGGACCGCGGGGACCCAGTACTTC

v_call: TRBV7-8
d_call: .
clone_size: few
j_call: TRBJ2-7
cdr3_aa: CASSAGRTGVWEQYF
cdr3_nt: TGTGCCAGCTCAGCAGGCAGGACCGGGGTCTGGGAGCAGTACTTC

v_call: TRBV6-6
d_call: .
clone_size: .
j_call: TRBJ2-7
cdr3_aa: CASSFGDGSYEQYF
cdr3_nt: TGTGCCAGCAGTTTTGGGGACGGTTCCTACGAGCAGTACTTC

v_call: TRBV20-1
d_call: .
clone_size: once
j_call: TRBJ2-2
cdr3_aa: CSAGWKSRNTGELFF
cdr3_nt: TGCAGTGCTGGGTGGAAGTCTAGAAACACCGGGGAGCTGTTTTTT

v_call: TRBV10-3
d_call: TRBD1
clone_size: many
j_call: TRBJ1-2
cdr3_aa: CAISGQGDLYGYTF
cdr3_nt: TGTGCCATCAGTGGCCAGGGGGACCTCTATGGCTACACCTTC

v_call: TRBV29-1
d_call: TRBD2
clone_size: once
j_call: TRBJ2-5
cdr3_aa: CSANTGLAGETQYF
cdr3_nt: TGCAGCGCCAATACCGGACTAGCGGGAGAGACCCAGTACTTC

v_call: TRBV5-1
d_call: .
clone_size: few
j_call: TRBJ2-7
cdr3_aa: CASSIPTGAYEQYF
cdr3_nt: TGCGCCAGCAGCATTCCGACAGGAGCCTACGAGCAGTACTTC

v_call: TRBV7-8
d_call: .
clone_size: many
j_call: TRBJ2-7
cdr3_aa: CASSLDPEATYEQYF
cdr3_nt: TGTGCCAGCAGCTTAGATCCGGAGGCCACCTACGAGCAGTACTTC

v_call: TRBV7-9
d_call: TRBD1
clone_size: few
j_call: TRBJ2-2
cdr3_aa: CASSLNRGAGELFF
cdr3_nt: TGTGCCAGCAGCCTCAACAGGGGAGCCGGGGAGCTGTTTTTT

v_call: TRBV12-3/TRBV12-4
d_call: TRBD1
clone_size: .
j_call: TRBJ2-5
cdr3_aa: CASRGQGGRQETQYF
cdr3_nt: TGTGCCAGCAGGGGACAGGGTGGACGACAAGAGACCCAGTACTTC

v_call: TRBV6-2/TRBV6-3
d_call: TRBD2
clone_size: .
j_call: TRBJ2-7
cdr3_aa: CASSYSGRTYEQYF
cdr3_nt: TGTGCCAGCAGTTACAGCGGGAGAACCTACGAGCAGTACTTC

v_call: TRBV20-1
d_call: .
clone_size: many
j_call: TRBJ1-2
cdr3_aa: CSAPGRNYGYTF
cdr3_nt: TGCAGTGCCCCGGGACGGAACTATGGCTACACCTTC

v_call: TRBV20-1
d_call: TRBD1
clone_size: many
j_call: TRBJ1-2
cdr3_aa: CSASQGQGRHYGYTF
cdr3_nt: TGCAGTGCTAGCCAGGGACAGGGTCGGCACTATGGCTACACCTTC

v_call: TRBV6-5
d_call: .
clone_size: .
j_call: TRBJ1-1
cdr3_aa: CASSYGGQNTEAFF
cdr3_nt: TGTGCCAGCAGTTACGGGGGACAGAACACTGAAGCTTTCTTT